This TCR beta chain was retrieved from a study of cytomegalovirus exposure and HLA in healthy donors. Study-level information: Findings of an earlier analysis included about 120 million unique TCR beta sequences from roughly 200 million T cells. As released early, the data held about 85 million unique TCRs from HLA-typed donors.

About this clone itself: Its antigen is unknown.

The CDR3 spans 17 residues. Germline CDR1 and CDR2: GTSNPN and SVGIG (reference sequence). V was trimmed by 5 bases and J by 1 base, leaving 23 bases between them. Overall study findings and caveats: Previous analysis showed most TCR beta V segments were productive about 90% or about 30% of the time.

In the PCR, 60 Vbeta and 13 Jbeta primers were used. Measured with immunoSEQ multiplex PCR; TCRdb has only the in-frame clones, and not every one. The sample records 80,000 to 100,000 clones, around 70% being singletons. The sequence came from a man aged 50 to 59 in good health and CMV-seronegative. The chain links TRBV30 to TRBJ1-2, with a possible D match to TRBD1 (5 bases). The material sequenced was PBMCs. The DNA for the CDR3 is TGTGCCTGGTACCCCCTCCTGACCTGGGGGGTTAACTATGGCTACACCTTC. This translates into CAWYPLLTWGVNYGYTF.